This T cell receptor beta chain was retrieved from a study of tumor-infiltrating lymphocytes in primary liver carcinoma. Germline V gene lookup returns CDR1 SGHNT and CDR2 YENEEA. This CDR3 is built from 14 residues. With around 500 ng total RNA as template and a constant-region primer, TCR beta cDNA was made. Generation of the TCR beta libraries relied on three nested multiplex PCR rounds using slightly modified ARM-PCR. For 10 cycles apiece, the opening two PCR rounds ran with TRBV1-TRBV30 forward primers and a C-beta reverse primer. MiXCR, applied by TCRdb to the multiplex PCR reads, yields one record per CDR3 protein. This table has roughly 120,000 distinct CDR3 sequences, 65% appearing once. As regards this clonotype: The junction shows a germline mismatch at one end, possibly a read error.

Starting material for RNA and DNA co-extraction consisted of about 17-34 mg of unsorted bulk tissue. The sequence was obtained from a woman in her sixties with primary liver carcinoma and hepatitis B virus infection. Specimen: liver tumor tissue from sampling region 1. Subset meaning: tumor region T1, superior pole. V usage is TRBV11-3 and J usage is TRBJ2-3; a weak D match, TRBD2 (5 bases). The CDR3: CTSGFRTGTDTQYF. CDR3 DNA: TGTACCAGCGGCTTCCGGACGGGCACAGATACGCAGTATTTT.